The 10 T cell receptor beta chains below all came from one sample that was sequenced in a study of shared clonotypes between healthy human individuals. Libraries were prepared by immunoSEQ multiplex PCR; TCRdb keeps only in-frame clonotypes and omits some of them. Of some 580,000 clones listed, 95% to 98% were seen once; the top ten hold 0.3% to 0.35%. CD8 cells regarded as naive lacked CD45RO, were positively chosen for CCR7, and omitted terminally differentiated effector memory CD45RA+ cells. Sample: naive CD8+ T cells sorted from blood. All receptors derive from a man younger than 45 in good health.

The chain carries TRBV10-3 and TRBJ2-3; D perhaps matches TRBD1 (6 bases). There are 13 residues in the CDR3. V lost 9 bases and J lost 2, with 12 bases in between. Germline CDR1 is ENHRY and CDR2 is SYGVKD. The CDR3 loop reads CAIEDSLTDTQYF. CDR3 coding DNA: TGTGCCATAGAGGACAGTCTCACAGATACGCAGTATTTT.

V and J are TRBV4-2 and TRBJ2-3; 11 nucleotides agree with TRBD2. The germline gives CDR1 LGHNA, CDR2 YNFKEQ. Germline trimming cut 0 bases from V and 0 bases from J; bases unmatched to any gene: 5. The CDR3 sequence is 18 residues long. For the CDR3, the DNA is TGTGCCAGCAGCCAAGATCGAAGGACTAGCGGGAGCACAGATACGCAGTATTTT. This sequence encodes CASSQDRRTSGSTDTQYF.

V and J are TRBV29-1 and TRBJ2-7; no firm D call. The germline V gene has CDR1 SQVTM and CDR2 ANQGSEA. V was shortened by 3 bases and J by 3 bases, with 9 bases between the two germline ends. There are 12 residues in the CDR3. The DNA of the CDR3 is TGCAGCGTTGAGGCAGCTAGCTACGAGCAGTACTTC. Its translation is CSVEAASYEQYF.

The chain has TRBV9 and TRBJ1-2; D possibly corresponds to TRBD1 (5 bases). CDR3 length equals 13 residues. Deletions cut 0 bases from V and 4 bases from J, with 7 bases between. Germline CDR1 and CDR2: SGDLS and YYNGEE. The DNA for the CDR3 is TGTGCCAGCAGCGTAGGGGGCCCCTATGGCTACACCTTC. Amino acids: CASSVGGPYGYTF.

The count of this clone is one. The genes are TRBV5-4 and TRBJ1-2, with D possibly TRBD1 on 5 matching bases. Trimming removed 3 bases at V and 6 bases at J, with 18 bases between. Per the germline V gene, CDR1 is SGHNT and CDR2 is YYREEE (reference sequence). CDR3 length: 15 residues. CDR3 in amino acids: CASSSLGGTGHGYTF. The CDR3 DNA reads TGTGCCAGCAGCTCCTTGGGAGGGACGGGCCATGGCTACACCTTC.

This clone was counted a single time. The rearrangement links TRBV30 to TRBJ2-1, with a weak D call TRBD2 (5 bases). This CDR3 has 12 amino acids. Trimming stripped 0 bases from V and 10 bases from J, with 10 bases between. Germline V CDR1 and CDR2: GTSNPN, SVGIG (reference sequence). The CDR3 DNA reads as TGTGCCTGGAGTGTACTGAGGGAGGAGCAGTTCTTC. Protein: CAWSVLREEQFF.

This rearrangement joins TRBV4-3 to TRBJ2-6; 7 bases agree with TRBD1. The CDR3 is 19 residues long. V dropped 2 bases and J dropped 2; count of bases not matched to a gene: 12. Germline V lookup: CDR1 LGHNA, CDR2 YSLEER. The CDR3 DNA sequence: TGCGCCAGCAGCCAATTCCGACAGGGTATGAACACTGGGGCCAACGTCCTGACTTTC. This codes for CASSQFRQGMNTGANVLTF.

The chain is built from TRBV28 and TRBJ2-2, with D perhaps matching TRBD2 (5 bases). V lost 2 bases to trimming and J lost 7 bases, with 8 bases between them. The CDR3 totals 13 residues. Germline-derived CDR1 and CDR2 are MDHEN and SYDVKM. CDR3 in amino acids: CASSLRGDGELFF. The CDR3 coding sequence is TGTGCCAGCAGTTTACGGGGTGACGGGGAGCTGTTTTTT. Full variable domain (outside the CDR3, taken from reference TRBV28 and TRBJ2-2): DVKVTQSSRYLVKRTGEKVFLECVQDMDHENMFWYRQDPGLGLRLIYFSYDVKMKEKGDIPEGYSVSREKKERFSLILESASTNQTSMYLCASSLRGDGELFFGEGSRLTVL.

This clone was observed once. Other DNA sequences of this sample code for an identical CDR3. This chain joins TRBV27 and TRBJ2-3, with D hard to call. The V end lost 7 bases, the J end lost 6 bases, and 5 bases lay between the germline ends. The CDR3 is made up of 10 amino acids. CDR1 and CDR2 (germline): MNHEY, SMNVEV (reference sequence). CDR3 sequence: CASIGDTQYF. The DNA of the CDR3 is TGTGCCAGCATAGGGGATACGCAGTATTTT.

This chain links TRBV11-2 with TRBJ2-7; 9 bases align to TRBD2. The V and J ends lost 4 bases and 3 bases, in that order; junction bases with no gene match: 16. CDR3 length: 18 amino acids. CDR1 SGHAT and CDR2 FQNNGV come from the germline V gene. In DNA, the CDR3 is TGTGCCAGCAGCTCTGTCGGGGGGCATAGCGGGAGAGACTACGAGCAGTACTTC. Translating it yields CASSSVGGHSGRDYEQYF.